A selection of T cell receptor beta chains follows, all from one sample in a study of T-cell memory formation after mild COVID-19. TCRdb reprocessed the 5' RACE reads via MiXCR and lists one record per CDR3 protein. This table holds hundreds of thousands of distinct CDR3 sequences, about 22% found once. Material for sequencing was PBMCs or a T cell subset sorted from them (not recorded which). Every receptor here comes from an adult woman who had mild COVID-19 (a few samples of this study predate the infection). Cell type and time point are not known. CDR3s include the opening cysteine and the closing phenylalanine or tryptophan. Fields, in order: D gene, clone size, V gene, J gene, CDR3 protein, CDR3 DNA. A D gene is named only where the DNA matches it firmly. Not all rows give a size; the values are once, few, many and, for expanded clones, a class.

NA	NA	TRBV4-1	TRBJ1-2	CASAAVEGNYGYTF	TGCGCCAGCGCGGCTGTAGAGGGCAACTATGGCTACACCTTC
NA	few	TRBV18	TRBJ1-1	CASSPREGMDTEAFF	TGTGCCAGCTCACCAAGGGAGGGAATGGACACTGAAGCTTTCTTT
NA	few	TRBV30	TRBJ2-7	CAWGDYEQYF	TGTGCCTGGGGGGATTACGAGCAGTACTTC
TRBD1	NA	TRBV7-9	TRBJ2-5	CASSPRAGDRDIYF	TGTGCCAGCAGCCCGAGAGCCGGGGACAGGGACATCTATTTC
NA	many	TRBV7-2	TRBJ2-3	CASSQGRGQTDTQYF	TGTGCCAGCAGCCAGGGGCGAGGACAAACAGATACGCAGTATTTT
TRBD2	few	TRBV7-9	TRBJ2-2	CASSRTSGRDYPNTGELFF	TGTGCCAGCAGCCGGACTAGCGGGAGAGATTACCCGAACACCGGGGAGCTGTTTTTT
TRBD1	few	TRBV5-5	TRBJ1-3	CASSFGTGDSGNTIYF	TGTGCCAGCAGCTTCGGGACAGGCGACTCTGGAAACACCATATATTTT
NA	few	TRBV10-3	TRBJ2-7	CAISVGANSYEQYF	TGTGCCATCAGTGTAGGTGCTAATTCCTACGAGCAGTACTTC
NA	few	TRBV20-1	TRBJ2-3	CSATRTSPVISTDTQYF	TGCAGTGCTACTCGTACTAGCCCGGTTATCAGCACAGATACGCAGTATTTT
NA	NA	TRBV7-9	TRBJ2-3	CASSRWYDTQYF	TGTGCCAGCAGCCGATGGTACGATACGCAGTATTTT
TRBD2	NA	TRBV11-3	TRBJ2-1	CASSLEVLAGGPLSYNEQFF	TGTGCCAGCAGCTTAGAAGTATTGGCGGGAGGGCCTCTATCCTACAATGAGCAGTTCTTC
NA	few	TRBV2	TRBJ2-7	CASRGNFRGEQYF	TGTGCCAGCAGAGGCAACTTCAGGGGCGAGCAGTACTTC
TRBD2	few	TRBV11-2	TRBJ2-1	CASSLGHGSGSPVNEQFF	TGTGCCAGCAGCTTAGGTCACGGGAGCGGGAGTCCGGTCAATGAGCAGTTCTTC
TRBD1	few	TRBV12-3/TRBV12-4	TRBJ2-3	CASSFLGQATDTQYF	TGTGCCAGCAGTTTTCTGGGACAGGCCACAGATACGCAGTATTTT
NA	NA	TRBV29-1	TRBJ1-1	CSVEGQTGTEAFF	TGCAGCGTTGAAGGGCAAACCGGGACAGAAGCTTTCTTT
TRBD1	NA	TRBV11-2	TRBJ2-7	CASSWGQSSYEQYF	TGTGCCAGCAGCTGGGGACAGTCCTCCTACGAGCAGTACTTC
TRBD1	NA	TRBV5-1	TRBJ1-1	CASSLKFGQGANTEAFF	TGCGCCAGCAGCTTAAAGTTTGGACAGGGGGCGAACACTGAAGCTTTCTTT
TRBD1	NA	TRBV7-2	TRBJ2-7	CASNTGTGRTEQYF	TGTGCCAGCAACACCGGGACAGGGAGGACCGAGCAGTACTTC
TRBD1	NA	TRBV2	TRBJ2-1	CASGTGQFEQFF	TGTGCCAGCGGGACGGGACAGTTTGAGCAGTTCTTC
TRBD1	NA	TRBV11-2	TRBJ2-1	CASSRILPGQGAGEQFF	TGTGCCAGCAGCCGAATCCTACCGGGACAGGGGGCTGGTGAGCAGTTCTTC
NA	NA	TRBV28	TRBJ2-7	CASSVDQVRYEQYF	TGTGCCAGCAGTGTAGATCAGGTTCGGTACGAGCAGTACTTC
NA	NA	TRBV3-2	TRBJ1-2	CASSHPGQIYGYTF	TGTGCCAGCAGCCACCCGGGACAGATCTATGGCTACACCTTC
NA	many	TRBV5-1	TRBJ2-3	CASSPMNTDTQYF	TGCGCCAGCAGCCCCATGAACACAGATACGCAGTATTTT
TRBD2	NA	TRBV5-6	TRBJ2-5	CASSFEGGAPETQYF	TGTGCCAGCAGCTTCGAGGGAGGGGCCCCGGAGACCCAGTACTTC
TRBD2	NA	TRBV6-5	TRBJ2-7	CASTKQAGGSYEQYF	TGTGCCAGCACCAAACAGGCGGGAGGCTCCTACGAGCAGTACTTC
NA	NA	TRBV5-1	TRBJ1-1	CASSTGPVAEAFF	TGCGCCAGCAGCACAGGACCAGTGGCTGAAGCTTTCTTT
NA	NA	TRBV12-3/TRBV12-4	TRBJ2-5	CASRGTPGAQYF	TGTGCCAGCAGGGGGACCCCCGGGGCCCAGTACTTC
TRBD2	few	TRBV2	TRBJ2-1	CASSGLAGGPVKQFF	TGTGCCAGCAGTGGACTAGCGGGGGGGCCCGTAAAGCAGTTCTTC
TRBD1	NA	TRBV14	TRBJ2-1	CASSQTLGQINEQFF	TGTGCCAGCAGCCAGACTTTGGGACAGATTAATGAGCAGTTCTTC